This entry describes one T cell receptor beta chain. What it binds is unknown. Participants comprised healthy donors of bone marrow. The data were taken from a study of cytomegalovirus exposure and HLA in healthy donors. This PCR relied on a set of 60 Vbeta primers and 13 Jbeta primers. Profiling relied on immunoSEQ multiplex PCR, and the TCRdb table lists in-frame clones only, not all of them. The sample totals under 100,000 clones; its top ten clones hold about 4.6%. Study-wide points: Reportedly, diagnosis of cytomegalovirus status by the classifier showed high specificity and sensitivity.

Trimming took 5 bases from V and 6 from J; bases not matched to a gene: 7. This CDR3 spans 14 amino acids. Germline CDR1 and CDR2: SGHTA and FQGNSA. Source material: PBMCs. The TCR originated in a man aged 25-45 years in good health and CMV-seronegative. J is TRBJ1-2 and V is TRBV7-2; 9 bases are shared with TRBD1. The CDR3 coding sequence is TGTGCCAGCAGCGTACAGGGGGCTCGGAATGGCTACACCTTC. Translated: CASSVQGARNGYTF.